This TCR beta chain came from a study of memory CD4+ T cells and cytomegalovirus serostatus. The wider study: Of the healthy Belgian adults, 9 were CMV seropositive and 24 seronegative. General study results and limits: Median bootstrapped AUC for CMV status was just under 0.97 originally, approximately 0.91 US-trained.

The table came from immunoSEQ multiplex PCR; TCRdb's copy has only in-frame clones and leaves some out. The table lists over 65,000 clones, approximately 80% of them singletons. Single viable CD3+CD4+CD8-CD45RO+ cells were sorted as the memory CD4+ T cells. Comments on this clone: Its target is unknown.

Material: memory CD4+ T cells from blood. This TCR was sampled from an adult in good health and CMV-seronegative.

The CDR3 DNA sequence: TGCAGCGGGTCCCAGGGGATCGACTATGGCTACACCTTC. Translated, it gives CSGSQGIDYGYTF. This chain uses TRBV29-1 with TRBJ1-2; possible D gene TRBD1, 6 bases. CDR3 size: 13 residues. Germline CDR1 reads SQVTM; CDR2 reads ANQGSEA. Deletions cut 7 bases from V and 3 bases from J, with 15 bases between.